The T cell receptor (beta chain) described here comes from a study of OX40 agonist ivuxolimab in advanced cancers. Study in general: Intravenous ivuxolimab was administered to patients every 2 weeks at 0.01 to 10 mg/kg. Therapy given before enrollment (anti-PD-1, anti-PD-L1 or anti-CTLA-4) was allowed, and around 40% had some.

The V gene end was trimmed by 4 bases and the J gene end by 2 bases; junction bases not matched to a gene: 7. CDR1 and CDR2 from the germline V gene are SGHNT and YYREEE (reference sequence). The CDR3 is made up of 15 amino acids. General study findings and limits: Expanded clones tended on average to be more numerous among CD8+ T cells than CD4+.

Repertoires were generated with immunoSEQ multiplex PCR, while TCRdb's copy carries only in-frame clones and drops some. The sample lists 24,000 or so clones; more than 70% were seen once. Turning to this clone: The antigen is not known.

The chain couples TRBV5-4 to TRBJ2-3, with 7 positions matching TRBD2. The sequence came from an adult with an advanced solid tumor such as melanoma, head and neck, liver or kidney cancer. The sample in question was CD4+ or CD8+ T cells sorted from blood, obtained in a trial of the OX40 agonist ivuxolimab. The DNA of the CDR3 is TGTGCCAGCAGCAAAAAAGGGAGGGACACAGATACGCAGTATTTT. Translating it yields CASSKKGRDTDTQYF.